The clone carrying this T cell receptor beta chain was seen repeatedly, ten times or more. The antigen is undetermined. Sample time point: newly diagnosed GD, antithyroid drugs for less than 3 months. From PBMCs, RNA was extracted and then used to make the TCR library. This entry comes from a study of regulatory T cells in long-lasting Graves disease. Overall study results and limits: There were preferences for TRBV28, TRBJ1-2 and TRBJ2-5 in persistent disease.

CDR3-region Arm-PCR and iRepertoire HTBI primers produced the TCR beta libraries. TCRdb fed the multiplex PCR reads into MiXCR, producing one record per CDR3 protein. Of around 250,000 distinct CDR3 sequences listed, 20% are singletons. Germline CDR1 reads SGHAT; CDR2 reads FQDESV (reference sequence). The CDR3 runs 14 residues. Trimming took off 5 bases at V and 6 bases at J, with 13 bases between the two ends. The specimen was peripheral blood mononuclear cells (PBMCs), collected at new diagnosis, from a patient treated with antithyroid drugs. The rearrangement joins TRBV11-1 to TRBJ2-2; no firm D call. The receptor was isolated from a female donor with Graves disease. CDR3 sequence reads: CASSPRRAPGELFF. The CDR3 region has the DNA TGTGCCAGCAGCCCACGTAGGGCTCCCGGGGAGCTGTTTTTT.